This T cell receptor beta chain was captured in a study of blood T cell repertoires in COVID-19. In the study overall: COVID-19 samples collected from the United States, Italy and Spain covered acute and convalescent phases. Sources were T cells, B-cell-depleted T cells, or PBMCs; the material itself was cDNA or gDNA.

As originally analysed: Estimated nucleated cell counts came from reference gene primer amplification. Only in-frame clones appear in the TCRdb table, and some are missing; sequencing was by immunoSEQ multiplex PCR. D and trimming were read from the DNA, whereas the V and J calls and clone size are those reported in that table. The top ten clones hold about 5% of a sample with over 60,000 clones, around 91% of them seen once. V gave up 0 bases and J gave up 2 bases, with 16 bases separating them. The V gene's germline CDR1 is MNHNS and CDR2 SASEGT. CDR3 length: 17 amino acids. The sequenced sample consisted of peripheral blood. The genes are TRBV6-1 and TRBJ1-2, with D hard to call. This receptor was obtained from a man between 45 and 60 years old with acute or convalescent COVID-19. CDR3 sequence reads: CASSEALDSSSNYGYTF. As DNA, the CDR3 is TGTGCCAGCAGTGAAGCGCTAGATAGTAGTTCCAACTATGGCTACACCTTC.